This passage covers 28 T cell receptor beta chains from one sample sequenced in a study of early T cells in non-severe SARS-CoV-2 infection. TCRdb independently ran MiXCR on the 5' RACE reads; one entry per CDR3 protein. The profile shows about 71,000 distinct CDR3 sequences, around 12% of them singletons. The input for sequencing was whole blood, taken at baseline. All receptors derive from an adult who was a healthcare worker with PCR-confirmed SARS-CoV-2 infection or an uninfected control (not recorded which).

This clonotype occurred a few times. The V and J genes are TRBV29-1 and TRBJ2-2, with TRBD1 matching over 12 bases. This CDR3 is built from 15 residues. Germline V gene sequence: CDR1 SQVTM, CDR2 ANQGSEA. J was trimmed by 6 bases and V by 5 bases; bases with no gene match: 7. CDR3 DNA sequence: TGCAGCGTTCGACCGGGACAGGGGGCGGCCGGGGAGCTGTTTTTT. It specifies CSVRPGQGAAGELFF.

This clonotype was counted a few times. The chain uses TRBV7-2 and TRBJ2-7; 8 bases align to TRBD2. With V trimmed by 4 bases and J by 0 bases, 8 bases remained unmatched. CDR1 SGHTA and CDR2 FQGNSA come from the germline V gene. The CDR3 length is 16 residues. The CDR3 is CASSWGGGRSSYEQYF. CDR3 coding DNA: TGTGCCAGCAGCTGGGGAGGCGGGAGGAGCTCCTACGAGCAGTACTTC. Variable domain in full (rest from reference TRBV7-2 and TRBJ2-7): GAGVSQSPSNKVTEKGKDVELRCDPISGHTALYWYRQSLGQGLEFLIYFQGNSAPDKSGLPSDRFSAERTGGSVSTLTIQRTQQEDSAVYLCASSWGGGRSSYEQYFGPGTRLTVT.

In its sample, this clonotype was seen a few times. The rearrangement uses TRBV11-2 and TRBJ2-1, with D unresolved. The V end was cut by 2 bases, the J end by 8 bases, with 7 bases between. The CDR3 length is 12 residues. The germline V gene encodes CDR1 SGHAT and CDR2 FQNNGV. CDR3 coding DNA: TGTGCCAGCAGCTTAACGGGCGATGAGCAGTTCTTC. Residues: CASSLTGDEQFF.

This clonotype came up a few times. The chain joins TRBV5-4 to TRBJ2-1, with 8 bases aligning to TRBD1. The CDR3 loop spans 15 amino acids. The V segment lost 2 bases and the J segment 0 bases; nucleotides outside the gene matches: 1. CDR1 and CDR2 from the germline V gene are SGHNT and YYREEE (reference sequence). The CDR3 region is CASSFRGPSYNEQFF. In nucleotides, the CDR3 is TGTGCCAGCAGCTTCAGGGGGCCCTCCTACAATGAGCAGTTCTTC.

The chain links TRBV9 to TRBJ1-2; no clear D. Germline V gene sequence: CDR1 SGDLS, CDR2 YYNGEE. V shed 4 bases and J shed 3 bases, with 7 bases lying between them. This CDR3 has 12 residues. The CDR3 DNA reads TGTGCCAGCAGCTTCGACGACTATGGCTACACCTTC. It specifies CASSFDDYGYTF.

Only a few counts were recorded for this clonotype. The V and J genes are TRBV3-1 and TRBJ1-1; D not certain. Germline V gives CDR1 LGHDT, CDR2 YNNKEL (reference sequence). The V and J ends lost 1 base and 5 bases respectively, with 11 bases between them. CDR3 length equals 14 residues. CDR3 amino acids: CASSQVGSRTEAFF. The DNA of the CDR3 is TGTGCCAGCAGCCAAGTCGGGTCAAGAACTGAAGCTTTCTTT.

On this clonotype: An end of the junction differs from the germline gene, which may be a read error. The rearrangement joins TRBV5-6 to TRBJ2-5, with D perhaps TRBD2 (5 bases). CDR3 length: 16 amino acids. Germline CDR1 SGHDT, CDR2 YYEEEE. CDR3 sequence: CASSLISAGNQETQYF. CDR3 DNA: TGTGCCAGCAGCTTGATTTCAGCCGGGAACCAGGAGACCCAGTACTTC.

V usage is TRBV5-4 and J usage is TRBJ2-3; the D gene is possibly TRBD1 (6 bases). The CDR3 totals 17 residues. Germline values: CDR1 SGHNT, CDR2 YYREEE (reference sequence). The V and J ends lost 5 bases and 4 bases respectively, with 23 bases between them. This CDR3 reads CASRRDMGPQTSDTQYF. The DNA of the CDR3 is TGTGCCAGCAGAAGGGACATGGGGCCCCAAACTTCAGATACGCAGTATTTT.

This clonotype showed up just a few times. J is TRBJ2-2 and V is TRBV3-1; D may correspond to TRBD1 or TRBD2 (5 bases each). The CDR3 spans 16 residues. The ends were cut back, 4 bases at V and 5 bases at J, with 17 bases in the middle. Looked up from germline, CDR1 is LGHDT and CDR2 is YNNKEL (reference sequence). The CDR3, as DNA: TGTGCCAGCAGCCTACAGACTATCTCAGGGACCGGGGAGCTGTTTTTT. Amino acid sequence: CASSLQTISGTGELFF.

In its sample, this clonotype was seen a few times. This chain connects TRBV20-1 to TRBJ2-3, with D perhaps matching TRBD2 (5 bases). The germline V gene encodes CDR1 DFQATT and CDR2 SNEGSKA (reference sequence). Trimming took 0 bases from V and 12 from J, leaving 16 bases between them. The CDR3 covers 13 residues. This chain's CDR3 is CSARDGLTSLQYF. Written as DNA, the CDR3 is TGCAGTGCTAGAGATGGCCTTACTAGTTTACAGTATTTT.

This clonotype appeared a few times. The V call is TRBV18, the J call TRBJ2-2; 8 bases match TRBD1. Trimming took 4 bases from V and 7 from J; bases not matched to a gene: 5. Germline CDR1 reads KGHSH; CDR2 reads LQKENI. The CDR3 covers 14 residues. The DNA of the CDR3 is TGTGCCAGCTCACGGGACAGGACATACGGGGAGCTGTTTTTT. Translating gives CASSRDRTYGELFF.

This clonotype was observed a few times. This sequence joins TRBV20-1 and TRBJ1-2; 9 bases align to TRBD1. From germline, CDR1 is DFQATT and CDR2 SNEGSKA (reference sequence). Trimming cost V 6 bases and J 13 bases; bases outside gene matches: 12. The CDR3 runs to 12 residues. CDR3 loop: CSAEGTGYTPTF. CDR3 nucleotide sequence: TGCAGTGCCGAAGGGACAGGGTATACTCCCACCTTC.

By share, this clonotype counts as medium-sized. The chain's CDR3 is CASSLNRAREAFF. In DNA, the CDR3 is TGTGCCAGCAGCTTGAATCGGGCCCGGGAAGCTTTCTTT. The V and J genes are TRBV12-3 or TRBV12-4 and TRBJ1-1; no reliable D call. V was cut by 6 bases and J by 8 bases, with 16 bases left in between. The CDR3 consists of 13 residues.

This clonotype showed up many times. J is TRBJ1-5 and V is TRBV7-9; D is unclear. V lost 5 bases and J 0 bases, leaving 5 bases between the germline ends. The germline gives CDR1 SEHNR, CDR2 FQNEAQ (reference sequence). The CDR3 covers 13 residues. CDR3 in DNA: TGTGCCAGCAGCGGAGATAGCAATCAGCCCCAGCATTTT. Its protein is CASSGDSNQPQHF.

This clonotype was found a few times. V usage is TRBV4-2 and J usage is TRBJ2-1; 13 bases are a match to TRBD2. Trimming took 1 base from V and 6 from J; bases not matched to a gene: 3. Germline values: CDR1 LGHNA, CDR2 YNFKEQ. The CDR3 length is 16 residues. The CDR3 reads CASSQGTSGGVNEQFF. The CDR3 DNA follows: TGTGCCAGCAGCCAAGGGACTAGCGGGGGAGTCAATGAGCAGTTCTTC.

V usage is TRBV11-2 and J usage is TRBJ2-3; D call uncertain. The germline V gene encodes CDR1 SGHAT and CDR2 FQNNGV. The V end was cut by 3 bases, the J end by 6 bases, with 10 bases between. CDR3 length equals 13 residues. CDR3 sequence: CASSFQPRDTQYF. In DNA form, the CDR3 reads TGTGCCAGCAGCTTTCAACCCCGCGATACGCAGTATTTT.

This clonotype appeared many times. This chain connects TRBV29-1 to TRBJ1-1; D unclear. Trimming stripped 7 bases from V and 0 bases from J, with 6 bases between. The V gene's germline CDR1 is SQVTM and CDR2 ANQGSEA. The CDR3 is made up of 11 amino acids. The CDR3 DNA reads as TGCAGCGGACTTCTGAACACTGAAGCTTTCTTT. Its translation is CSGLLNTEAFF.

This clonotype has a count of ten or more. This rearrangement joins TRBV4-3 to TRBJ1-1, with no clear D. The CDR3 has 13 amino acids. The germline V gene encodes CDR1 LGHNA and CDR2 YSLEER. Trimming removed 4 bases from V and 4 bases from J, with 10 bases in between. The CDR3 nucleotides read TGCGCCAGCAGCCCCTGGCTGGGCACTGAAGCTTTCTTT. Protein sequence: CASSPWLGTEAFF.

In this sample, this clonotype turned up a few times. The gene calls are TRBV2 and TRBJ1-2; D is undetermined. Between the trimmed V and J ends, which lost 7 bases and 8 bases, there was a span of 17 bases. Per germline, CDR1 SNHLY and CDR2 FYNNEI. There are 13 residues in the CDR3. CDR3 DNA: TGTGCCAGCACCCCGCGAGGATCTAGAGGCTACACCTTC. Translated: CASTPRGSRGYTF.

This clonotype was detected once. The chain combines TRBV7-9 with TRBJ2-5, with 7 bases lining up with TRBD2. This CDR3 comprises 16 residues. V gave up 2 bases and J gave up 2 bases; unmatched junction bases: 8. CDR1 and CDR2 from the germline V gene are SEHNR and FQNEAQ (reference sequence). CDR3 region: CASSLILPGGQETQYF. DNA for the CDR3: TGTGCCAGCAGCTTAATCCTTCCGGGAGGACAAGAGACCCAGTACTTC. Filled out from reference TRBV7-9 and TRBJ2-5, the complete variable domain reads DTGVSQNPRHKITKRGQNVTFRCDPISEHNRLYWYRQTLGQGPEFLTYFQNEAQLEKSRLLSDRFSAERPKGSFSTLEIQRTEQGDSAMYLCASSLILPGGQETQYFGPGTRLLVL.

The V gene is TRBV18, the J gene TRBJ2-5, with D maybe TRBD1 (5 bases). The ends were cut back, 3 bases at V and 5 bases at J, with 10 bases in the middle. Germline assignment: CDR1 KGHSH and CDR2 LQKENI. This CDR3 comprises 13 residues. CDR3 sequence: CASSPSGMETQYF. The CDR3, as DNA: TGTGCCAGCTCACCCTCAGGGATGGAGACCCAGTACTTC.

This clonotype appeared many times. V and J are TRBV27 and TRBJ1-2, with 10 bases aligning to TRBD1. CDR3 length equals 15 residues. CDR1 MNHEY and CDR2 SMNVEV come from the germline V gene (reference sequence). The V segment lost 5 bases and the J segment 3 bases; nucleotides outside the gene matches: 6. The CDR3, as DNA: TGTGCCAGCAGTCCGGGACAGGGGCTCGACTATGGCTACACCTTC. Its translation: CASSPGQGLDYGYTF.

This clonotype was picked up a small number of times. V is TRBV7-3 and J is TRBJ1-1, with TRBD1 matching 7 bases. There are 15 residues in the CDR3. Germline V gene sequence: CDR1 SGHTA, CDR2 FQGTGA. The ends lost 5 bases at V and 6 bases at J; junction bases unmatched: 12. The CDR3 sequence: CASSPTGRQGPEAFF. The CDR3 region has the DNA TGTGCCAGCAGCCCCACCGGCAGACAGGGACCTGAAGCTTTCTTT. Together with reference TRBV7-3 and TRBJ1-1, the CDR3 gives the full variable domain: GAGVSQTPSNKVTEKGKYVELRCDPISGHTALYWYRQSLGQGPEFLIYFQGTGAADDSGLPNDRFFAVRPEGSVSTLKIQRTERGDSAVYLCASSPTGRQGPEAFFGQGTRLTVV.

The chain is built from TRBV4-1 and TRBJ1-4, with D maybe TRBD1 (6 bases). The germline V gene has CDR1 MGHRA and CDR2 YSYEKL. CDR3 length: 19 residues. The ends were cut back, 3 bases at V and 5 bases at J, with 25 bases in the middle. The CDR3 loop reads CASSQRAWTAGGENEKLFF. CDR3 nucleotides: TGCGCCAGCAGCCAGAGAGCTTGGACAGCCGGAGGAGAGAATGAAAAACTGTTTTTT.

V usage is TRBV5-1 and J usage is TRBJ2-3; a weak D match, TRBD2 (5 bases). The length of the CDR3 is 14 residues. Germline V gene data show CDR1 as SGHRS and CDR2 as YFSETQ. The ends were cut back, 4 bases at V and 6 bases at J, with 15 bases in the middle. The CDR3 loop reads CASSPVVRADTQYF. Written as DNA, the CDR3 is TGCGCCAGCAGCCCCGTTGTGCGGGCCGATACGCAGTATTTT.

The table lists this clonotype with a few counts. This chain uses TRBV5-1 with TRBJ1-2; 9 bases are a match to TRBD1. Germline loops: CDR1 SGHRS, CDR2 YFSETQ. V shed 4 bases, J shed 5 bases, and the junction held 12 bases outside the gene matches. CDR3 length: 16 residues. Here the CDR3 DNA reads TGCGCCAGCAGCCCGAGGACAGGGGAAACTTTATATGGCTACACCTTC. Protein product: CASSPRTGETLYGYTF.

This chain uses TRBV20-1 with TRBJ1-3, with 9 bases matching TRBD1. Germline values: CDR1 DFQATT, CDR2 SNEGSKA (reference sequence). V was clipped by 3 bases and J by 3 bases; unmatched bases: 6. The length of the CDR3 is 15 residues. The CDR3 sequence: CSASVTGGSGNTIYF. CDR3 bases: TGCAGTGCTAGCGTGACAGGGGGTAGTGGAAACACCATATATTTT.

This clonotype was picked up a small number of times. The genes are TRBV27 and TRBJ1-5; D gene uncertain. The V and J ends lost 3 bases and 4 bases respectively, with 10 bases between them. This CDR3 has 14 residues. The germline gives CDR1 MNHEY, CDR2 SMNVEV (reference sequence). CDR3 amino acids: CASSFGQSNQPQHF. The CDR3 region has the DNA TGTGCCAGCAGTTTCGGGCAGTCTAATCAGCCCCAGCATTTT.